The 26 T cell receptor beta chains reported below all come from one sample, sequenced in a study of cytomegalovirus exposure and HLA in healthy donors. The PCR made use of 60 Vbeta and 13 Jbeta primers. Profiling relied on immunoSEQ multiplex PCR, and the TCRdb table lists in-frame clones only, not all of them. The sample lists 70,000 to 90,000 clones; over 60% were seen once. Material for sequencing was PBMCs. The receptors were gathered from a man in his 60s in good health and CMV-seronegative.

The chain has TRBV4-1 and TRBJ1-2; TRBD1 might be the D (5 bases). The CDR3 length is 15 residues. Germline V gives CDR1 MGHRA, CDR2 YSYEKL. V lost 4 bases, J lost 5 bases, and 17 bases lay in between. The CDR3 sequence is CASSRVGWGEYGYTF. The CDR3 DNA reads TGCGCCAGCAGCCGTGTGGGGTGGGGGGAGTATGGCTACACCTTC.

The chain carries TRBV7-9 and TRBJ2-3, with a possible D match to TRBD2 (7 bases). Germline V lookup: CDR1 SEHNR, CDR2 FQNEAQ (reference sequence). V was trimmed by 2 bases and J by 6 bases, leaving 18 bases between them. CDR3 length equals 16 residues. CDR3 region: CASSLRGAGGRDTQYF. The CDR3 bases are TGTGCCAGCAGCTTACGGGGGGCCGGAGGGAGGGATACGCAGTATTTT.

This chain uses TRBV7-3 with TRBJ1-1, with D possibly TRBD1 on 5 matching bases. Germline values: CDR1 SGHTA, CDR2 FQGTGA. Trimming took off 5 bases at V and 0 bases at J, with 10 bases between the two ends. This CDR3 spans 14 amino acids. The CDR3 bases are TGTGCCAGCAGCCCACGGGGGATGAACACTGAAGCTTTCTTT. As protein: CASSPRGMNTEAFF.

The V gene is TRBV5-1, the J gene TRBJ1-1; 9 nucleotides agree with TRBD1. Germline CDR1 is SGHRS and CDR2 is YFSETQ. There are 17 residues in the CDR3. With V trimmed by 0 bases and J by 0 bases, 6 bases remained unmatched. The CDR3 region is CASSLEQGAHMNTEAFF. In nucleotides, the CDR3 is TGCGCCAGCAGCTTGGAACAGGGGGCGCATATGAACACTGAAGCTTTCTTT.

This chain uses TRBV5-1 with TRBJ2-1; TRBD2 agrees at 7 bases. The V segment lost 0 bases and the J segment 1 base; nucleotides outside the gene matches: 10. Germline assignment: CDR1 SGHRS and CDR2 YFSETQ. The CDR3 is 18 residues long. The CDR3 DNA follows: TGCGCCAGCAGCTTGGTCCCCGCCGCGGGGGTTTCCTACAATGAGCAGTTCTTC. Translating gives CASSLVPAAGVSYNEQFF.

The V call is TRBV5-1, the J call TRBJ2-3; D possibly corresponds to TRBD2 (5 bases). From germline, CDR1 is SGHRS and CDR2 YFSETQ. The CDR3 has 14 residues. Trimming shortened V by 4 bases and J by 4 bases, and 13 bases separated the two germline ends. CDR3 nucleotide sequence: TGCGCCAGCAGCCTAGGACTGGCGGCAGATACGCAGTATTTT. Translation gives CASSLGLAADTQYF.

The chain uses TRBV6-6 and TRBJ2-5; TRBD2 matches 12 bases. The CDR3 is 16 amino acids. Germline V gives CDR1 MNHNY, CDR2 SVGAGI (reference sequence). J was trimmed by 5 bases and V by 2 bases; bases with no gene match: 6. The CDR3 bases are TGTGCCAGCAGTTACCTAGCGGGGGGGCCCGGGGAGACCCAGTACTTC. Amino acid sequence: CASSYLAGGPGETQYF.

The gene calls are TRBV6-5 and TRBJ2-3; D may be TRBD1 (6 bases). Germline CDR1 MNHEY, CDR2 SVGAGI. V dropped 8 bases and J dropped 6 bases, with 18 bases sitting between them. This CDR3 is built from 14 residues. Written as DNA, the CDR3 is TGTGCCAGCGCCGACGCAGGGGTCCCCGATACGCAGTATTTT. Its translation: CASADAGVPDTQYF.

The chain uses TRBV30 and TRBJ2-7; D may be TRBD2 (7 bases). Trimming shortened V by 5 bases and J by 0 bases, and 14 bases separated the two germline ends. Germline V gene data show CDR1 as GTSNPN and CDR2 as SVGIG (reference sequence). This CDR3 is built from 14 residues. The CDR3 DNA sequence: TGTGCCTGGGAGAGGGGGGGGGACTCCTACGAGCAGTACTTC. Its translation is CAWERGGDSYEQYF.

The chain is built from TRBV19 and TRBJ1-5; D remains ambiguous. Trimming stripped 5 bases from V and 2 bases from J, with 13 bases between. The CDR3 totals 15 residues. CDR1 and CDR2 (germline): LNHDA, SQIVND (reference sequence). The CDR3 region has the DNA TGTGCCAGTAGTCGGTCTAGGCAAGGCAATCAGCCCCAGCATTTT. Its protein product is CASSRSRQGNQPQHF.

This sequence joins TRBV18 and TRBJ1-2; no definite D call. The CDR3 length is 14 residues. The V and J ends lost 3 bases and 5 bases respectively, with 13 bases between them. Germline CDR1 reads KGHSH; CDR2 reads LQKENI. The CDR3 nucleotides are TGTGCCAGCTCACCTAGTCCCCAGACATATGGCTACACCTTC. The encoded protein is CASSPSPQTYGYTF.

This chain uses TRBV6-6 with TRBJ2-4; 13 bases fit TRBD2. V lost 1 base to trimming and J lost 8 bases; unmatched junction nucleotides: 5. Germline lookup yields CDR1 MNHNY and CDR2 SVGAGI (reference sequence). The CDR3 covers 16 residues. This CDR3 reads CASSYLTSGGFDIQYF. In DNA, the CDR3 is TGTGCCAGCAGTTACTTGACTAGCGGGGGGTTTGACATTCAGTACTTC.

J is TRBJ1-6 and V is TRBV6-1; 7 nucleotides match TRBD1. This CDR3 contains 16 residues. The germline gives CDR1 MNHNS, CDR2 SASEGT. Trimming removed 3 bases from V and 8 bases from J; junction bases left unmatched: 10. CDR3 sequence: CASSDGTVHVHSPLHF. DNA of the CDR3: TGTGCCAGCAGTGACGGGACAGTTCATGTCCATTCACCCCTCCACTTT.

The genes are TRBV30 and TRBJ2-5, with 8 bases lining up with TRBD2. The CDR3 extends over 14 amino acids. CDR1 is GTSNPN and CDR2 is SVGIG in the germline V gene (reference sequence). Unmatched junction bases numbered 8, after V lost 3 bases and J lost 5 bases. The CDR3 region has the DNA TGTGCCTGGAGCCAGGGACTAGGTCGTGAGACCCAGTACTTC. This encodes CAWSQGLGRETQYF.

The CDR3 DNA is TGTGCCAGCAGCACCGAGGTGGCAGGGCTCATTAATCAGCCCCAGCATTTT. Residues: CASSTEVAGLINQPQHF. This sequence joins TRBV21-1 and TRBJ1-5; no DNA check was done on the table's D call, TRBD1. TRBV21-1 is described as a pseudogene. This CDR3 comprises 17 residues.

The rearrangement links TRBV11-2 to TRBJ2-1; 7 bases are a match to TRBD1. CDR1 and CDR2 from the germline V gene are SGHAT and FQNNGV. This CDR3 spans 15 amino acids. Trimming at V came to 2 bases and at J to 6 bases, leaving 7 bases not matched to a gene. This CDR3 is CASSLLGGGVNEQFF. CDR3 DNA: TGTGCCAGCAGCTTATTAGGGGGCGGAGTCAATGAGCAGTTCTTC. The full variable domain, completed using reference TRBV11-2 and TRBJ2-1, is EAGVAQSPRYKIIEKRQSVAFWCNPISGHATLYWYQQILGQGPKLLIQFQNNGVVDDSQLPKDRFSAERLKGVDSTLKIQPAKLEDSAVYLCASSLLGGGVNEQFFGPGTRLTVL.

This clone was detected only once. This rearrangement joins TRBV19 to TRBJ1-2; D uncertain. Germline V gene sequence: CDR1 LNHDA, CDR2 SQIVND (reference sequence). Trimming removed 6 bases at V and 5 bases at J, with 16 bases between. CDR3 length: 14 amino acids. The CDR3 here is CASSDGQPYYGYTF. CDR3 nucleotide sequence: TGTGCCAGTAGCGATGGGCAGCCCTATTATGGCTACACCTTC.

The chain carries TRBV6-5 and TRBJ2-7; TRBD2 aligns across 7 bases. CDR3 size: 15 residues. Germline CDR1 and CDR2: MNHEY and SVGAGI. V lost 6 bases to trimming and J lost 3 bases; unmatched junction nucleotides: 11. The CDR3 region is CASRGPGLVVYEQYF. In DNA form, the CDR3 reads TGTGCCAGCAGGGGACCCGGACTAGTTGTCTACGAGCAGTACTTC.

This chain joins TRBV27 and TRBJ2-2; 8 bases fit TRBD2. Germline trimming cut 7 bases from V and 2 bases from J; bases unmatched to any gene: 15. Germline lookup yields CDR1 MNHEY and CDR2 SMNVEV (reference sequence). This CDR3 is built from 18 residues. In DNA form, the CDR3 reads TGTGCCAGCACTTCTTTTGGGACGGGACTAGAAAACACCGGGGAGCTGTTTTTT. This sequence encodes CASTSFGTGLENTGELFF.

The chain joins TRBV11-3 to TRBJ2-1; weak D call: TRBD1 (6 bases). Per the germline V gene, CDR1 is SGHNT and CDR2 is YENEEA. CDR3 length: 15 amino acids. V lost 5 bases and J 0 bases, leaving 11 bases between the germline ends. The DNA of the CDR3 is TGTGCCAGCAGCCCAAACAGGGCCTCCTACAATGAGCAGTTCTTC. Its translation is CASSPNRASYNEQFF.

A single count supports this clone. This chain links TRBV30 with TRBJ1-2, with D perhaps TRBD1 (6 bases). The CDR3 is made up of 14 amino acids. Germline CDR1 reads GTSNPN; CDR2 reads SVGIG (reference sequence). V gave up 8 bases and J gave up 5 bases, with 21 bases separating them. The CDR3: CAGEKTGSRYGYTF. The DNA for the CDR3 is TGTGCCGGAGAAAAAACAGGGTCCCGATATGGCTACACCTTC.

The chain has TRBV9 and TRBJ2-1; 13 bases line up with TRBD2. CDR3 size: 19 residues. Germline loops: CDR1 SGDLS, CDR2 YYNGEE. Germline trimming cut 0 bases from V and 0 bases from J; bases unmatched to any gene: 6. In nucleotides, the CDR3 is TGTGCCAGCAGCGTAGACGCACTAGCGGGGGGGCCCTCCTACAATGAGCAGTTCTTC. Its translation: CASSVDALAGGPSYNEQFF.

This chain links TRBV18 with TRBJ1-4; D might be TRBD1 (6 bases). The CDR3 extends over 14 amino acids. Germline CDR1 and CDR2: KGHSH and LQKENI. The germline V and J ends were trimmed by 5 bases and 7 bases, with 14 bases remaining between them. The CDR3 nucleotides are TGTGCCAGCTCAACAACAGGGATTGGTGAAAAACTGTTTTTT. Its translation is CASSTTGIGEKLFF.

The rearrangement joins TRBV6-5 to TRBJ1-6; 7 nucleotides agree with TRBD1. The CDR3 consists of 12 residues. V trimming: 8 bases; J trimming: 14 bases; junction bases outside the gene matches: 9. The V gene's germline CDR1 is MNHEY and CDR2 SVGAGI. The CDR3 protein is CASGGGQAALHF. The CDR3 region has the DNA TGTGCCAGCGGGGGAGGACAGGCAGCCCTCCACTTT.

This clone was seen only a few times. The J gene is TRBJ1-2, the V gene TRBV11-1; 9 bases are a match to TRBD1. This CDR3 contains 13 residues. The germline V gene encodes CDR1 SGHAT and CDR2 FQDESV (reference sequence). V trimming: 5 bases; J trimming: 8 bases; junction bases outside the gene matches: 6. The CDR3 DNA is TGTGCCAGCAGCCCACAGGGGGCGGAGGGCTACACCTTC. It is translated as CASSPQGAEGYTF. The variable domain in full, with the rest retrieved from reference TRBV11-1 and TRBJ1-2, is EAEVAQSPRYKITEKSQAVAFWCDPISGHATLYWYRQILGQGPELLVQFQDESVVDDSQLPKDRFSAERLKGVDSTLKIQPAELGDSAMYLCASSPQGAEGYTFGSGTRLTVV.

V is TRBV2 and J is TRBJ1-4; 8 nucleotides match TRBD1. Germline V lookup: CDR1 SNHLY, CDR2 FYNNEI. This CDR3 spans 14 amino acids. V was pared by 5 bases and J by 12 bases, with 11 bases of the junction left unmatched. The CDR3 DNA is TGTGCCAGCAGTCCCTTGGACAGGGACCTTGAACTGTTTTTT. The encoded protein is CASSPLDRDLELFF.